This TCR beta chain was sequenced in a study of blood T cell repertoires in COVID-19. Profiling relied on immunoSEQ multiplex PCR, and the TCRdb table lists in-frame clones only, not all of them. The table has about 100,000 clones, about 80% seen once; the top ten hold approximately 31%. Germline loops: CDR1 SGHVS, CDR2 FQNEAQ. This CDR3 is 15 amino acids long. Trimming stripped 0 bases from V and 0 bases from J, with 6 bases between. J is TRBJ2-1 and V is TRBV7-8, with D possibly matching TRBD2 (6 bases). This receptor was obtained from a man aged 65 to 85 with active or convalescent COVID-19. Sequencing was performed on peripheral blood. DNA for the CDR3: TGTGCCAGCAGCTTAGCGGAGGGCTCCTACAATGAGCAGTTCTTC. Translation gives CASSLAEGSYNEQFF.